Listed below are T cell receptor beta chains from one sample, sequenced in a study of response to subunit inactivated influenza vaccine. TCRdb redid the calling of the RT-PCR reads with MiXCR, one entry per CDR3 protein. The sample lists about 570,000 distinct CDR3 sequences; about 11% were seen once. These data also featured in a second study, about T cells expressing NK-cell markers.

The specimen was PBMCs from blood, collected on the day of vaccination. These receptors were obtained from a man aged 45-60 years who received an inactivated influenza vaccine. Both conserved end residues are trimmed from each CDR3. The D gene is left open where the match is weak.

v_call: TRBV12-3/TRBV12-4; d_call: TRBD1; cdr3_aa: ASSLGQSNQPQH
v_call: TRBV24-1; d_call: TRBD2; cdr3_aa: ATSDTAGASTDTQY
v_call: TRBV12-3/TRBV12-4; d_call: TRBD2; cdr3_aa: ASSFGAGWSDTQY
v_call: TRBV4-1; d_call: NA; cdr3_aa: ASSQEAGYQPQH
v_call: TRBV11-2; d_call: NA; cdr3_aa: ASNRPGGKGSNQPQH
v_call: TRBV5-1; d_call: NA; cdr3_aa: ASSLASRTGELF
v_call: TRBV28; d_call: NA; cdr3_aa: ASSYRISYEQY
v_call: TRBV7-2; d_call: TRBD2; cdr3_aa: ASSRTSGPQY
v_call: TRBV11-2; d_call: TRBD2; cdr3_aa: ASSLSGETGELF
v_call: TRBV5-1; d_call: NA; cdr3_aa: ASSLSVAANEQF
v_call: TRBV7-9; d_call: NA; cdr3_aa: ASSSEGVEGTYEQY
v_call: TRBV6-6; d_call: NA; cdr3_aa: ASREQRSTEAF
v_call: TRBV20-1; d_call: NA; cdr3_aa: SARVRDTIRETQY
v_call: TRBV4-2; d_call: NA; cdr3_aa: ASSQDRGTQETQY
v_call: TRBV7-2; d_call: NA; cdr3_aa: ASSRAAYEQY
v_call: TRBV7-2; d_call: TRBD1; cdr3_aa: ASSLGPAGGAGYGYT
v_call: TRBV6-2/TRBV6-3; d_call: TRBD2; cdr3_aa: ASSYSTASGKMYNEQF
v_call: TRBV28; d_call: NA; cdr3_aa: ASSPPLTYEQY
v_call: TRBV5-1; d_call: NA; cdr3_aa: ASSFSQIRRETQY
v_call: TRBV7-2; d_call: NA; cdr3_aa: ASSLVSGPDTQY
v_call: TRBV30; d_call: TRBD1; cdr3_aa: AWSRTGRYYELF
v_call: TRBV7-2; d_call: NA; cdr3_aa: ASSLNRVSATNEKLF
v_call: TRBV7-8; d_call: NA; cdr3_aa: AITKGSGIGSTEAF
v_call: TRBV4-3; d_call: NA; cdr3_aa: ASSQGPSTDTQY
v_call: TRBV7-2; d_call: TRBD1; cdr3_aa: ASSFGTGGSQEQY
v_call: TRBV20-1; d_call: TRBD2; cdr3_aa: SAAGTSGSPEQY
v_call: TRBV9; d_call: NA; cdr3_aa: ASSPRQQIQFGEQF
v_call: TRBV7-2; d_call: TRBD2; cdr3_aa: ASSPGGAYTGELF
v_call: TRBV7-2; d_call: NA; cdr3_aa: ASSLEISQPQH
v_call: TRBV7-8; d_call: TRBD1; cdr3_aa: ASSLERQGNTEAF
v_call: TRBV7-2; d_call: TRBD1; cdr3_aa: ASSGGTEIEAF
v_call: TRBV20-1; d_call: NA; cdr3_aa: SARVLVNTEAF
v_call: TRBV5-1; d_call: NA; cdr3_aa: ASSLTPPTDTQY
v_call: TRBV12-3/TRBV12-4; d_call: NA; cdr3_aa: ATRALSSYNEQF
v_call: TRBV4-2; d_call: TRBD2; cdr3_aa: ASSHSGTSTDTQY
v_call: TRBV7-2; d_call: TRBD2; cdr3_aa: ASSLSSGLQNEQF
v_call: TRBV5-1; d_call: NA; cdr3_aa: ASSPPGGGTGELF
v_call: TRBV5-1; d_call: NA; cdr3_aa: ASRGGPYSNQPQH
v_call: TRBV4-1; d_call: NA; cdr3_aa: ASSQDWQANSGANVLT
v_call: TRBV28; d_call: TRBD1; cdr3_aa: ASTTTGEAGANVLT
v_call: TRBV5-1; d_call: NA; cdr3_aa: ASSLRAGTTFYEQY
v_call: TRBV4-2; d_call: TRBD2; cdr3_aa: ASGSEGGGETDTQY
v_call: TRBV11-1; d_call: TRBD1; cdr3_aa: ASSIRTGGGEQY
v_call: TRBV5-1; d_call: NA; cdr3_aa: ASSLGRATNEKLF
v_call: TRBV7-6; d_call: NA; cdr3_aa: ASSLADGQVDLRDTEAF
v_call: TRBV5-1; d_call: NA; cdr3_aa: ASNEGSVADTQY
v_call: TRBV28; d_call: NA; cdr3_aa: ASTHQETQY
v_call: TRBV27; d_call: TRBD1; cdr3_aa: ASSLSTGGNQPQH
v_call: TRBV27; d_call: NA; cdr3_aa: ASSLTDSSYNEQF